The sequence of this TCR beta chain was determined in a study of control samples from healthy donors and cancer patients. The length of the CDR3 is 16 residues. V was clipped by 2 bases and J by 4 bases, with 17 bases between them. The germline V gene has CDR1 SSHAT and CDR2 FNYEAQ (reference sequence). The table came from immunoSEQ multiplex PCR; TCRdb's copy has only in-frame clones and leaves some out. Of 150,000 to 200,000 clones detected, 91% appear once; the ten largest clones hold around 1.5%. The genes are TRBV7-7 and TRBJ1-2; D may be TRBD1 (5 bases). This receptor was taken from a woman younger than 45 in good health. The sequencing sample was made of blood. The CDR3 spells CASSLRVRDPFYGYTF. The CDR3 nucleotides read TGTGCCAGCAGCTTAAGGGTCAGGGACCCATTCTATGGCTACACCTTC.